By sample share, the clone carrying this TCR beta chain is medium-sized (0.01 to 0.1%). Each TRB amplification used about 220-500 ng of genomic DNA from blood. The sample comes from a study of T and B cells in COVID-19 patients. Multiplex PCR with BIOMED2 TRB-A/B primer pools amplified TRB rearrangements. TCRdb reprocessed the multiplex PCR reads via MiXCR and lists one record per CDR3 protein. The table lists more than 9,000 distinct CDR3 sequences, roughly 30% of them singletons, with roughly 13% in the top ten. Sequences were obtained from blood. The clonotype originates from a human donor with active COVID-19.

CDR3 in DNA: TGCAGCGTTGCTTTCGGGACTAGCGGAAGGAATGAGCAGTTCTTC. Translation: CSVAFGTSGRNEQFF. V gene TRBV29-1 combines with J gene TRBJ2-1, with 11 bases lining up with TRBD2. In germline, CDR1 is SQVTM, CDR2 ANQGSEA. This CDR3 comprises 15 residues. After removal of 4 bases from V and 7 bases from J, the junction contained 9 bases not matched to a gene.